The rows below give T cell receptor beta chains drawn from one sample of a study of T cells expressing NK-cell markers. TCRdb re-called the 5' RACE reads, yielding one record per CDR3 amino acid sequence without DNA. Here the sample table reports about 540,000 distinct CDR3 sequences. What was sequenced was blood T cells: a sorted CD56 or NKG2C T cell subset, CD4+ or CD8+ T cells, or bulk PBMC T cells (not recorded which). The receptors here all came from a man younger than 35 in good health. The CDR3 runs from the conserved cysteine through the conserved F or W.

J gene: TRBJ1-1; V gene: TRBV15; CDR3 protein: CATSRAPGVNTEAFF
J gene: TRBJ1-6; V gene: TRBV27; CDR3 protein: CASSSSTPIRTYNSPLHF
J gene: TRBJ1-5; V gene: TRBV12-3/TRBV12-4; CDR3 protein: CASGSRGYQPQHF
J gene: TRBJ2-1; V gene: TRBV5-1; CDR3 protein: CASSLVRLGGAGLGNEQFF
J gene: TRBJ1-4; V gene: TRBV11-2; CDR3 protein: CASSPTGTGWSTNEKLFF
J gene: TRBJ2-1; V gene: TRBV13; CDR3 protein: CASSHRLGQTYNEQFF
J gene: TRBJ2-1; V gene: TRBV11-2; CDR3 protein: CASNMPGLGNNEQFF
J gene: TRBJ2-3; V gene: TRBV20-1; CDR3 protein: CSARGSGASTDTQYF
J gene: TRBJ2-1; V gene: TRBV20-1; CDR3 protein: CSASRKFEQFF
J gene: TRBJ2-2; V gene: TRBV5-1; CDR3 protein: CASSTGLAETGELFF
J gene: TRBJ1-1; V gene: TRBV5-1; CDR3 protein: CASSFRDSSNTEAFF
J gene: TRBJ2-5; V gene: TRBV2; CDR3 protein: CASRYRVGQETQYF
J gene: TRBJ1-5; V gene: TRBV6-2/TRBV6-3; CDR3 protein: CASTTGRLGPQHF
J gene: TRBJ2-7; V gene: TRBV6-5; CDR3 protein: CASSYPGDGSYEQYF
J gene: TRBJ1-5; V gene: TRBV12-3/TRBV12-4; CDR3 protein: CASSLDARGYSGQPQHF
J gene: TRBJ1-1; V gene: TRBV12-3/TRBV12-4; CDR3 protein: CASSSRDRGRSTEAFF
J gene: TRBJ2-7; V gene: TRBV6-5; CDR3 protein: CASSNGLAGIYEQYF
J gene: TRBJ2-5; V gene: TRBV20-1; CDR3 protein: CSAGSGYQETQYF
J gene: TRBJ1-2; V gene: TRBV5-1; CDR3 protein: CASSLAANYGYTF
J gene: TRBJ2-1; V gene: TRBV9; CDR3 protein: CASSVGVKEQFF
J gene: TRBJ2-5; V gene: TRBV5-1; CDR3 protein: CASSEKETQYF
J gene: TRBJ2-2; V gene: TRBV7-7; CDR3 protein: CASGPDRVGELFF
J gene: TRBJ2-4; V gene: TRBV7-2; CDR3 protein: CASSLAGGVSIQYF
J gene: TRBJ2-2; V gene: TRBV12-3/TRBV12-4; CDR3 protein: CASSLVAGAGELFF
J gene: TRBJ1-1; V gene: TRBV5-1; CDR3 protein: CASSLNVRVNTEAFF
J gene: TRBJ2-2; V gene: TRBV4-3; CDR3 protein: CASSQGTGANTGELFF
J gene: TRBJ2-1; V gene: TRBV6-5; CDR3 protein: CASRRLADPLQFF
J gene: TRBJ2-5; V gene: TRBV3-1; CDR3 protein: CASSPRSREGRETQYF
J gene: TRBJ2-6; V gene: TRBV5-5; CDR3 protein: CASSAGQISSGANVLTF
J gene: TRBJ1-3; V gene: TRBV28; CDR3 protein: CASSYDRGKAGNTIYF
J gene: TRBJ2-3; V gene: TRBV4-3; CDR3 protein: CASSQFSPTLGLTDTQYF
J gene: TRBJ2-1; V gene: TRBV10-3; CDR3 protein: CAISPAFPSYNEQFF
J gene: TRBJ2-5; V gene: TRBV11-2; CDR3 protein: CASSVDGQFQQETQYF
J gene: TRBJ2-5; V gene: TRBV5-1; CDR3 protein: CASGWVAGQETQYF
J gene: TRBJ2-7; V gene: TRBV11-1; CDR3 protein: CASSPREGRIYEQYF
J gene: TRBJ2-3; V gene: TRBV11-2; CDR3 protein: CASSRLLANHKRDTQYF
J gene: TRBJ2-3; V gene: TRBV20-1; CDR3 protein: CSARDQGLAGPGADTQYF
J gene: TRBJ1-5; V gene: TRBV7-6; CDR3 protein: CASNLGEQPQHF
J gene: TRBJ1-6; V gene: TRBV12-3/TRBV12-4; CDR3 protein: CASTTGGYNSPLHF
J gene: TRBJ2-2; V gene: TRBV6-5; CDR3 protein: CASKRGGELFF
J gene: TRBJ1-2; V gene: TRBV10-3; CDR3 protein: CATMTGGGGYTF
J gene: TRBJ2-7; V gene: TRBV27; CDR3 protein: CASSLSTGDRGPYEQYF
J gene: TRBJ2-2; V gene: TRBV29-1; CDR3 protein: CSVTKTEGLAGDRTGELFF
J gene: TRBJ2-1; V gene: TRBV20-1; CDR3 protein: CSARDYSSGNEQFF
J gene: TRBJ1-1; V gene: TRBV20-1; CDR3 protein: CSARDSAAATEAFF
J gene: TRBJ1-2; V gene: TRBV15; CDR3 protein: CATSRGDNQGPLYGYTF